This T cell receptor (beta chain) was sequenced for a study of blood T cell repertoires in COVID-19. Looking at the study overall: COVID-19 samples from acute and convalescent phases originated in the United States, Italy and Spain.

Under the authors' procedure: How many nucleated cells were present was estimated from reference gene primer amplification. Method: immunoSEQ multiplex PCR; TCRdb's copy keeps in-frame clones and lacks some. The V and J calls and clone size are taken from that table; D and trimming were inferred from the DNA. The sample lists around 200,000 clones; more than 60% were seen once. The V gene end was trimmed by 1 base and the J gene end by 8 bases; junction bases not matched to a gene: 10. CDR3 length: 16 amino acids. Germline-derived CDR1 and CDR2 are MNHEY and SVGAGI. Sequencing used peripheral blood. V is TRBV6-5 and J is TRBJ2-1; 8 nucleotides align to TRBD2. This receptor was identified in a man aged 45 to 65 who had recovered from COVID-19. The CDR3 region is CASSYFTRAGVYEQFF. In nucleotides, the CDR3 is TGTGCCAGCAGTTACTTCACTAGAGCGGGAGTCTATGAGCAGTTCTTC.